This T cell receptor beta chain was recorded in a study of identifying expanded T cells in peripheral blood. Measured with immunoSEQ multiplex PCR; TCRdb has only the in-frame clones, and not every one. In the table there are 85,000 to 90,000 clones, more than 75% of which are singletons. Findings and limits, study-wide: Roughly 1.2 clones differed between technical replicates, versus approximately 17 and 20 over time. Clone count variance between approximately 2-week samples rose with total template count.

In the case of this clone: Its antigen is still unknown.

Germline values: CDR1 SGHTA, CDR2 FQGNSA. The CDR3 sequence is 16 residues long. V dropped 3 bases and J dropped 9; count of bases not matched to a gene: 10. No infections or other immune events were documented during collection. The chain joins TRBV7-2 to TRBJ1-6; 8 bases match TRBD1. The sequence was collected from a person aged 18 to 75 in good health. Sequenced: blood. Here the CDR3 reads CASSFRVDRGVSPLHF. CDR3 nucleotide sequence: TGTGCCAGCAGCTTTCGGGTTGACAGGGGTGTTTCACCCCTCCACTTT.